This T cell receptor beta chain derives from a study of graft-versus-host responses after intestinal transplantation. Study at large: Induction with anti-thymocyte globulin, then tacrolimus and steroids for three to four years, was given to all recipients.

A word on this clone: Its target is not known.

The CDR3 is 14 residues long. Germline V CDR1 and CDR2: SGHTA, FQGTGA. V was pared by 5 bases and J by 1 base, with 3 bases of the junction left unmatched. Sequencing used immunoSEQ multiplex PCR; TCRdb keeps in-frame clones, though not all of them. This table has 150,000 or so clones, around nine tenths appearing once. Study-level points and caveats: GvH clonotypes were identified within recipient marrow, with a subset emerging first in ileum or blood. Allografts of patients with graft-donor T cell macrochimerism showed high graft-versus-host to host-versus-graft clone ratios. Early post-transplant HvG declines were associated with peak circulating GvH clone levels.

This chain links TRBV7-3 with TRBJ2-7; TRBD1 matches 9 bases. This TCR derives from a human donor who received an intestinal transplant. The specimen was unstimulated CD4+ T cells sorted from spleen or lymph node cells, collected before intestinal transplant. CDR3 coding DNA: TGTGCCAGCAGCCGAGGGACAGGGTCCTACGAGCAGTACTTC. Encoded protein: CASSRGTGSYEQYF.